The 4 T cell receptor beta chains below were found in one sample sequenced in a study of CD8 T cells in Susac syndrome. An input of about 0.5 to 1 ug of RNA was subjected to reverse transcription using random hexamers. TCRdb analysed the immunoSEQ multiplex PCR reads with MiXCR anew, one entry per CDR3 protein. The repertoire consists of approximately 140,000 distinct CDR3 sequences, with approximately 95% occurring once and the leading ten covering approximately 0.12%. The sample taken for sequencing was CD4+ T cells from PBMCs. The receptors were gathered from a human donor with multiple sclerosis.

This chain joins TRBV3-1 and TRBJ1-3; D gene ambiguous. Germline V gives CDR1 LGHDT, CDR2 YNNKEL (reference sequence). The germline V and J ends were trimmed by 4 bases and 4 bases, with 5 bases remaining between them. This CDR3 has 12 amino acids. The CDR3: CASSPGGNTIYF. CDR3 bases: TGTGCCAGCAGCCCCGGAGGAAACACCATATATTTT.

CDR3 nucleotide sequence: TGTGCCAGCAGCCCTATTTGGGGGAGTAGGACCGGGGAGCTGTTTTTT. Its translation: CASSPIWGSRTGELFF. The rearrangement links TRBV6-1 to TRBJ2-2; D possibly matches TRBD1 or TRBD2 (5 bases each). This CDR3 region has 16 residues. V was pared by 6 bases and J by 5 bases, with 19 bases between. Germline V gene sequence: CDR1 MNHNS, CDR2 SASEGT.

The chain combines TRBV27 with TRBJ1-1; possibly TRBD1 for D (6 bases). Trimming removed 6 bases from V and 3 bases from J, with 11 bases in between. The V gene's germline CDR1 is MNHEY and CDR2 SMNVEV (reference sequence). The CDR3 is 13 amino acids. The CDR3 reads CASRAQGYTEAFF. The CDR3 bases are TGTGCCAGCAGAGCTCAGGGGTACACTGAAGCTTTCTTT.

This clonotype was seen once. V is TRBV20-1 and J is TRBJ2-5; 12 bases line up with TRBD2. The CDR3 is 14 amino acids. V shed 6 bases and J 5 bases; nucleotides not matched to a gene: 7. Germline V gene lookup returns CDR1 DFQATT and CDR2 SNEGSKA (reference sequence). The DNA of the CDR3 is TGCAGTGCCCCGACAGGGACTAGCGGGGAGACCCAGTACTTC. Translation: CSAPTGTSGETQYF.